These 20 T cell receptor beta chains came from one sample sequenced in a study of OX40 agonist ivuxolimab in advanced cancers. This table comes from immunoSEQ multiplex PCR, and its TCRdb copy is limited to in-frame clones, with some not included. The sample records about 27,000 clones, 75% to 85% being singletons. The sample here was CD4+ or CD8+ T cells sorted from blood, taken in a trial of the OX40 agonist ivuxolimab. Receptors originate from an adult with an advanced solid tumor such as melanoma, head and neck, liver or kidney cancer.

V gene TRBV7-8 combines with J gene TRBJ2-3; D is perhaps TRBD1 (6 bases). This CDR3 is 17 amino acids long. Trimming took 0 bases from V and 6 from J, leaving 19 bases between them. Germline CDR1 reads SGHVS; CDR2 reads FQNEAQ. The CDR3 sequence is CASSLAHLQGLGDTQYF. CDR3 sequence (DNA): TGTGCCAGCAGCTTAGCGCATTTACAGGGCCTGGGGGATACGCAGTATTTT.

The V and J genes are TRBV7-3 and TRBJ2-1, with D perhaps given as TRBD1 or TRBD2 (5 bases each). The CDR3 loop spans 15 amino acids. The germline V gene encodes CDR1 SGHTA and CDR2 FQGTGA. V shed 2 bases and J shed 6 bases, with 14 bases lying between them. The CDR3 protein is CASSLFFGTSNEQFF. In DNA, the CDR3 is TGTGCCAGCAGCTTATTCTTCGGGACCAGCAATGAGCAGTTCTTC.

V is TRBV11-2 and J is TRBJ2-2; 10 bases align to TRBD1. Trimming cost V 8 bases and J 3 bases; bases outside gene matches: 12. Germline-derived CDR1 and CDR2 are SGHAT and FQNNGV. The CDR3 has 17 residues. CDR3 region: CASRGGTGAFDTGELFF. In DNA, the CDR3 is TGTGCCAGCCGTGGGGGGACAGGGGCTTTTGACACCGGGGAGCTGTTTTTT.

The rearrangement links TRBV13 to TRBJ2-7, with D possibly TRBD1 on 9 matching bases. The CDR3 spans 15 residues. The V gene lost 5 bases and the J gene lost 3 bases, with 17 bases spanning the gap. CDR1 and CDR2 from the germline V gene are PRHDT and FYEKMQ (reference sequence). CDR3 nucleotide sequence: TGTGCCAGCAGCCCGGGGGGGACAGGGAGCTACGAGCAGTACTTC. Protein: CASSPGGTGSYEQYF.

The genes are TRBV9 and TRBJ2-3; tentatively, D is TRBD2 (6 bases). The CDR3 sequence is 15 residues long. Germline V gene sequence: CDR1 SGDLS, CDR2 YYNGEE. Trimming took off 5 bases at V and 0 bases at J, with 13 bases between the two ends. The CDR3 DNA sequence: TGTGCCAGCAGTGTGGGGGACTCTAGCACAGATACGCAGTATTTT. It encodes CASSVGDSSTDTQYF.

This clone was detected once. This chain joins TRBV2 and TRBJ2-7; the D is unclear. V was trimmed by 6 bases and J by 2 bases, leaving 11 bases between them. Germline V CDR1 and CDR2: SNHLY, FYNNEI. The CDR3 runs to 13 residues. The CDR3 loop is CASSSHYPYEQYF. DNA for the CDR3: TGTGCCAGCAGCTCCCACTACCCCTACGAGCAGTACTTC.

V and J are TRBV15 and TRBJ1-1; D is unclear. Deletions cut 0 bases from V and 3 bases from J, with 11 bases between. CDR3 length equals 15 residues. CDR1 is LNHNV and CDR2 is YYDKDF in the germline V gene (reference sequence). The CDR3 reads CATSRDLPGYTEAFF. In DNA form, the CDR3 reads TGTGCCACCAGCAGAGATCTGCCAGGTTACACTGAAGCTTTCTTT. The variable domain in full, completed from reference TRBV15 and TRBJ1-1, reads DAMVIQNPRYQVTQFGKPVTLSCSQTLNHNVMYWYQQKSSQAPKLLFHYYDKDFNNEADTPDNFQSRRPNTSFCFLDIRSPGLGDTAMYLCATSRDLPGYTEAFFGQGTRLTVV.

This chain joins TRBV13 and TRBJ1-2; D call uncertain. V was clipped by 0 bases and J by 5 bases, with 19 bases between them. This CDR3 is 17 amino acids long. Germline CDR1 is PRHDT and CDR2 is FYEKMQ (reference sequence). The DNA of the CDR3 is TGTGCCAGCAGCTTAGGCCGAATTGGCCCAATCGATTATGGCTACACCTTC. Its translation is CASSLGRIGPIDYGYTF.

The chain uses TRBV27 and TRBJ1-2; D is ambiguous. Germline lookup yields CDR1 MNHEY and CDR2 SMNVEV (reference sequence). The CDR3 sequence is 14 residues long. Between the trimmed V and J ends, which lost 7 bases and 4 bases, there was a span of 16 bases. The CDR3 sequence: CASKGTEGIYGYTF. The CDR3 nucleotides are TGTGCCAGCAAGGGTACCGAGGGTATCTATGGCTACACCTTC.

The CDR3 protein is CAWSGPAQEQLSYEQYF. In nucleotides, the CDR3 is TGTGCCTGGAGTGGACCAGCCCAGGAGCAGCTCTCCTACGAGCAGTACTTC. This chain uses TRBV30 with TRBJ2-7; D gene ambiguous. Germline V gene sequence: CDR1 GTSNPN, CDR2 SVGIG (reference sequence). CDR3 size: 17 residues. The germline V and J ends were trimmed by 1 base and 0 bases, with 19 bases remaining between them.

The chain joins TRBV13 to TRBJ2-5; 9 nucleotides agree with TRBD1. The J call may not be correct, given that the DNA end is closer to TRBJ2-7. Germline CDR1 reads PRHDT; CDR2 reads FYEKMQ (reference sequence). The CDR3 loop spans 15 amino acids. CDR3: CASSYSGTGTYEQYF. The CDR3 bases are TGTGCCAGCAGCTATTCCGGGACAGGGACCTACGAGCAGTACTTC.

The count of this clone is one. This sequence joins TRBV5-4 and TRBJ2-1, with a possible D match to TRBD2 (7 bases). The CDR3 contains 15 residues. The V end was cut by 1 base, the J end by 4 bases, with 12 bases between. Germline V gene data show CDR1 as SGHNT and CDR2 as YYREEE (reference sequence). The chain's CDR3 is CASSLWGGMYNEQFF. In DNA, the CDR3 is TGTGCCAGCAGCTTGTGGGGGGGCATGTACAATGAGCAGTTCTTC.

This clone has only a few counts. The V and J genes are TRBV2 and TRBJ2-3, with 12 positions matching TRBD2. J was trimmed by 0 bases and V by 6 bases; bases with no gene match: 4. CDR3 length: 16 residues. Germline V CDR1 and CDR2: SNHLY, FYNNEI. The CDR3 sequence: CASRLTSGSSTDTQYF. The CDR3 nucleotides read TGTGCCAGCAGACTGACTAGCGGGAGTAGCACAGATACGCAGTATTTT.

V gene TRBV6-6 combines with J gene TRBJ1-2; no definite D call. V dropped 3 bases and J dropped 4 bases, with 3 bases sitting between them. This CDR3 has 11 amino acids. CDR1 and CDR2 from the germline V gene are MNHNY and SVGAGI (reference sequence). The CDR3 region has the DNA TGTGCCAGCAGTTATGTCTATGGCTACACCTTC. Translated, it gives CASSYVYGYTF.

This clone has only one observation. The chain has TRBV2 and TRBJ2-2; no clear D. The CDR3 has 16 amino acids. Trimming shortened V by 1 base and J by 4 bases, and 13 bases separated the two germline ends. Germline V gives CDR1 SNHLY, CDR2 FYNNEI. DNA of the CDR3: TGTGCCAGCAGTGAAGTAAATCCCTCGAGCACCGGGGAGCTGTTTTTT. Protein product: CASSEVNPSSTGELFF.

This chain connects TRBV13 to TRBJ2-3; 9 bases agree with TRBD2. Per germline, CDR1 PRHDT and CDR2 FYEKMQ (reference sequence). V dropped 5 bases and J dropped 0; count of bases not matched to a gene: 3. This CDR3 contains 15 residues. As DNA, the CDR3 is TGTGCCAGCAGCGAACTAGCGGGTAGCACAGATACGCAGTATTTT. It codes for CASSELAGSTDTQYF.

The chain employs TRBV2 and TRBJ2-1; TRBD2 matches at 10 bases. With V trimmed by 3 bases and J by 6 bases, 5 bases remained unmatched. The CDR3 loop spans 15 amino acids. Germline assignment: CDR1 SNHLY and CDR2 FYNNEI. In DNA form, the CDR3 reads TGTGCCAGCAGTGAGGTTTCTAGCGGGAGCAATGAGCAGTTCTTC. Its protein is CASSEVSSGSNEQFF.

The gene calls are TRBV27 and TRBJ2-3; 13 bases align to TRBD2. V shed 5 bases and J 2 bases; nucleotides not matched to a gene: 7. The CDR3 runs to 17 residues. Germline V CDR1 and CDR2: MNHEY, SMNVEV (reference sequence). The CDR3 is CASSHTGLAGPTDTQYF. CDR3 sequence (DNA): TGTGCCAGCAGTCATACGGGACTAGCGGGGCCCACAGATACGCAGTATTTT.

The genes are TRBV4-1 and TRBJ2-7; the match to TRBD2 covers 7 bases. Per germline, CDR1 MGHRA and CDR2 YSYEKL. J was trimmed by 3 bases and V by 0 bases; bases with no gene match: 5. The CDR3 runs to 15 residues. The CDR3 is CASSQEGRGVYEQYF. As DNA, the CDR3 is TGCGCCAGCAGCCAAGAAGGGAGGGGAGTCTACGAGCAGTACTTC.

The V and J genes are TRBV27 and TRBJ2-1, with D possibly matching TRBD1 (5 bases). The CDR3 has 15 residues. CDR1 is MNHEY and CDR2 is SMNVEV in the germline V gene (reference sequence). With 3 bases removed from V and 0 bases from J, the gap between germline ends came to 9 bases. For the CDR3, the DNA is TGTGCCAGCAGTTTTACAGGTCTCTCCTACAATGAGCAGTTCTTC. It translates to CASSFTGLSYNEQFF.